This T cell receptor (beta chain) was captured in a study of beta chain features in type 1 diabetes. For the study at large: Healthy donors, compared against patients, showed similar age, gender and cell yields. The study's findings and limits: The naive, central memory and Treg TCRB repertoires showed an apparent similarity that was greater among patients than among healthy donors. Fewer insertions but more deletions were seen at VDJ junctions in type 1 diabetes patients. Short templates might get an advantage during PCR, and this would be equal in patients and controls.

The CDR3 contains 15 residues. CDR1 and CDR2 from the germline V gene are SGHVS and FNYEAQ. V shed 2 bases and J shed 0 bases, with 10 bases lying between them. This clone was detected a few times. Antigen: not known. As every portion of the isolated RNA was reverse transcribed, the sequencing read expressed TCRB transcripts. Data came from immunoSEQ multiplex PCR; TCRdb stores just in-frame clones and leaves some out. The sample shows just over 600,000 clones, around a sixth of them seen only once. The chain uses TRBV7-6 and TRBJ1-1; D may be TRBD1 (6 bases). The sequence derives from a man aged 18 to 35 in good health. The sample comprised naive CD4+ T cells from blood. In DNA, the CDR3 is TGTGCCAGCAGCTTACAGGACAGTTTGAACACTGAAGCTTTCTTT. It specifies CASSLQDSLNTEAFF.